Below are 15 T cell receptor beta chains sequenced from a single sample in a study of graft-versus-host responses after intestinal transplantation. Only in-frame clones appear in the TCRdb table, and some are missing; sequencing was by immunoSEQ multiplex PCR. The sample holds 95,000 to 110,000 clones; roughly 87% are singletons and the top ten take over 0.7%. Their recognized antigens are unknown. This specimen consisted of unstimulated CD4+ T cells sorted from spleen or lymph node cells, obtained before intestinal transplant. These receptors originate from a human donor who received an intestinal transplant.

CDR3 nucleotides: TGCGCCAGCAGACCCCTCGCAAGCTCCTACGAGCAGTACTTC. As protein: CASRPLASSYEQYF. The J gene is TRBJ2-7, the V gene TRBV5-1; D gene ambiguous. V was cut by 5 bases and J by 0 bases, with 12 bases left in between. CDR1 is SGHRS and CDR2 is YFSETQ in the germline V gene. CDR3 length: 14 residues.

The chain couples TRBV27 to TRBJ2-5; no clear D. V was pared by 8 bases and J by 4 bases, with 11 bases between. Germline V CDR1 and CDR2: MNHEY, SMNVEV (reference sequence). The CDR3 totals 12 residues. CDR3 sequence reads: CASSQDRETQYF. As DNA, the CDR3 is TGTGCCAGCTCTCAGGATCGAGAGACCCAGTACTTC.

DNA for the CDR3: TGCAGCGTTGAAACGATCGTTAGCTATGGCTACACCTTC. Protein sequence: CSVETIVSYGYTF. The chain couples TRBV29-1 to TRBJ1-2, with D hard to call. There are 13 residues in the CDR3. CDR1 is SQVTM, CDR2 ANQGSEA, per germline. V lost 2 bases and J lost 4, with 11 bases in between.

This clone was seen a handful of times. The CDR3 protein is CAISDRVGTGELFF. The CDR3 DNA reads as TGTGCCATCAGTGACAGGGTCGGGACCGGGGAGCTGTTTTTT. The V call is TRBV10-3, the J call TRBJ2-2; possible D gene TRBD1, 5 bases. Per germline, CDR1 ENHRY and CDR2 SYGVKD. The CDR3 contains 14 residues. V was cut by 3 bases and J by 5 bases, with 10 bases left in between.

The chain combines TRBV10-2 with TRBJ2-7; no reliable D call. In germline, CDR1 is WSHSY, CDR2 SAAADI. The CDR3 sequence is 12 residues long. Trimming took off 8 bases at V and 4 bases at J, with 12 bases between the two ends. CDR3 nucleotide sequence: TGCGCCAGCCCTACCGAGCTATACGAGCAGTACTTC. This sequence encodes CASPTELYEQYF.

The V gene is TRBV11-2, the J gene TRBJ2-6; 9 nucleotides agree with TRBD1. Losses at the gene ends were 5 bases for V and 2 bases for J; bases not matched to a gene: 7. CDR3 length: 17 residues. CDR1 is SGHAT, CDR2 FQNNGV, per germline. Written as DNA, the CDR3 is TGTGCCAGCAGCATACCCACAGGGGGCACTGGGGCCAACGTCCTGACTTTC. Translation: CASSIPTGGTGANVLTF.

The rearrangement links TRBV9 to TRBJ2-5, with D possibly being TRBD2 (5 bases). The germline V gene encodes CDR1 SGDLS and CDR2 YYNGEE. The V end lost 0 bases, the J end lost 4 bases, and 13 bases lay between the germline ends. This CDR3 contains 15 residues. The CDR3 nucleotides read TGTGCCAGCAGCGTAGCTCCAGGACTCGGAGAGACCCAGTACTTC. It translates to CASSVAPGLGETQYF. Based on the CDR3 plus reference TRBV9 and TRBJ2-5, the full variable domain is DSGVTQTPKHLITATGQRVTLRCSPRSGDLSVYWYQQSLDQGLQFLIQYYNGEERAKGNILERFSAQQFPDLHSELNLSSLELGDSALYFCASSVAPGLGETQYFGPGTRLLVL.

The CDR3 protein is CASSVQGDYYEQYF. In DNA, the CDR3 is TGTGCCAGCAGTGTGCAGGGGGACTACTACGAGCAGTACTTC. The rearrangement links TRBV6-1 to TRBJ2-7; D might be TRBD1 or TRBD2, each matching 7 bases. Trimming pared 4 bases from V and 3 bases from J, leaving 13 bases between. Germline V gene lookup returns CDR1 MNHNS and CDR2 SASEGT. This CDR3 region has 14 residues.

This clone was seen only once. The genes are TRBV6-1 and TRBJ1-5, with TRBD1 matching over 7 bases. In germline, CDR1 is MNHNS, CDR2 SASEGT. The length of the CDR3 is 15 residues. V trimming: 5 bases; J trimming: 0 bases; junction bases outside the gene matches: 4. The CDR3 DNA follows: TGTGCCAGCAGTTTGACAGGGTATAGCAATCAGCCCCAGCATTTT. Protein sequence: CASSLTGYSNQPQHF.

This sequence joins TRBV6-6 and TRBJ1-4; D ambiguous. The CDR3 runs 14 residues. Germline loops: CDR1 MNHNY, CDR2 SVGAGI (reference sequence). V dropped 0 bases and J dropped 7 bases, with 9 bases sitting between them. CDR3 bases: TGTGCCAGCAGTTACTCGACGGGTAGTGAAAAACTGTTTTTT. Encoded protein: CASSYSTGSEKLFF.

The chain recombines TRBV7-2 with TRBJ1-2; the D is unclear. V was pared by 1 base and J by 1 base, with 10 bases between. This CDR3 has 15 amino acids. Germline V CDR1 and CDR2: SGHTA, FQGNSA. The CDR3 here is CASSLGASFNYGYTF. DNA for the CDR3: TGTGCCAGCAGCTTAGGTGCCAGCTTTAACTATGGCTACACCTTC.

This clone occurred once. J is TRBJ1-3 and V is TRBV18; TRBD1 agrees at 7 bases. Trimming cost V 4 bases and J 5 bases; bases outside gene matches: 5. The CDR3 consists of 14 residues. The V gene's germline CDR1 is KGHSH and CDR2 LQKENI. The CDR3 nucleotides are TGTGCCAGCTCACAAGGACAGGATCGAAACACCATATATTTT. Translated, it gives CASSQGQDRNTIYF.

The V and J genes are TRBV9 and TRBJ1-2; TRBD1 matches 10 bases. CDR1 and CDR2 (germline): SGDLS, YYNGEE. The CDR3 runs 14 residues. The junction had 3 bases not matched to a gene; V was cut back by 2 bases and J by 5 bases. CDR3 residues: CASSVDRGPYGYTF. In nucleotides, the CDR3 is TGTGCCAGCAGCGTCGACAGGGGGCCTTATGGCTACACCTTC.

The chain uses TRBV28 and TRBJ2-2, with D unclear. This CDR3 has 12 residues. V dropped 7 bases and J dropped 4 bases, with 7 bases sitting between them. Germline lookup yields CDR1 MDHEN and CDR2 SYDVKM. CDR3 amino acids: CASTVGTGELFF. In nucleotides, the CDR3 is TGTGCCAGCACAGTCGGCACCGGGGAGCTGTTTTTT. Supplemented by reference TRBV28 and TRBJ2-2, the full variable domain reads DVKVTQSSRYLVKRTGEKVFLECVQDMDHENMFWYRQDPGLGLRLIYFSYDVKMKEKGDIPEGYSVSREKKERFSLILESASTNQTSMYLCASTVGTGELFFGEGSRLTVL.

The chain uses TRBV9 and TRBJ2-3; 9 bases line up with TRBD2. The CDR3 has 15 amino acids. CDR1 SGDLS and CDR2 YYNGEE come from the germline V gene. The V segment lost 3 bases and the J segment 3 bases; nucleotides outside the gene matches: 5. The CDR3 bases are TGTGCCAGCAGCGGTAGCGGGAGCCGTACAGATACGCAGTATTTT. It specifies CASSGSGSRTDTQYF.